The clone carrying this T cell receptor (beta chain) was seen a handful of times. Antigen specificity is unknown. CDR1 MGHDK and CDR2 SYGVNS come from the germline V gene. The CDR3 length is 14 residues. The V end was cut by 3 bases, the J end by 5 bases, with 11 bases between. This entry comes from a study of T cells after yellow fever vaccination. Study-level points and caveats: Relatively few clonotypes were ones that appeared in both CD4 and CD8 compartments. Once the booster was given, most primary-vaccination clones reappeared, at 95% to 97% for CD4 and approximately 88% for CD8.

Synthesis of TCR cDNA relied on 5'RACE template switching, which attached a universal primer site and UMIs. TCRdb itself ran the 5' RACE reads through MiXCR, one entry per CDR3 protein. Of fewer than 400,000 distinct CDR3 sequences in the sample, 6.2% were seen once. The sample consisted of PBMCs, taken 5 days after the yellow fever booster vaccination. The TCR comes from a young man who received the YFV17D yellow fever vaccine. V usage is TRBV25-1 and J usage is TRBJ1-3, with D possibly TRBD1 on 6 matching bases. The chain's CDR3 is CASSDTGFRNTIYF. The CDR3 DNA follows: TGTGCCAGCAGTGATACAGGGTTCCGAAACACCATATATTTT. Supplemented by reference TRBV25-1 and TRBJ1-3, the full variable domain reads EADIYQTPRYLVIGTGKKITLECSQTMGHDKMYWYQQDPGMELHLIHYSYGVNSTEKGDLSSESTVSRIRTEHFPLTLESARPSHTSQYLCASSDTGFRNTIYFGEGSWLTVV.